The 2 T cell receptor beta chains presented below share a single source sample, sequenced in a study of CD8 T cells in ankylosing spondylitis. TCRdb reprocessed the 5' RACE reads with MiXCR, giving one entry per CDR3 protein. The table lists 25,000 to 35,000 distinct CDR3 sequences, around 5% of them singletons. Sequenced input: blood, either unsorted or a sorted T cell fraction (not recorded which). Receptor source: a female donor with ankylosing spondylitis or in good health (not recorded which).

There are a few counts of this clonotype. The CDR3 sequence: CASSGTSGRAGEQFF. As DNA, the CDR3 is TGTGCCAGCAGCGGGACTAGCGGGAGGGCCGGGGAGCAGTTCTTC. This rearrangement joins TRBV9 to TRBJ2-1; 15 bases are shared with TRBD2. The germline gives CDR1 SGDLS, CDR2 YYNGEE. V gave up 3 bases and J gave up 10 bases; unmatched junction bases: 5. CDR3 length: 15 residues.

This clonotype was seen ten or more times. The J gene is TRBJ1-2, the V gene TRBV9, with D maybe TRBD1 (5 bases). Looked up from germline, CDR1 is SGDLS and CDR2 is YYNGEE. The CDR3 sequence is 14 residues long. Trimming pared 4 bases from V and 2 bases from J, leaving 12 bases between. CDR3 DNA: TGTGCCAGCAGCATTGGGACGGCGAACTATGGCTACACCTTC. Translated, it gives CASSIGTANYGYTF.